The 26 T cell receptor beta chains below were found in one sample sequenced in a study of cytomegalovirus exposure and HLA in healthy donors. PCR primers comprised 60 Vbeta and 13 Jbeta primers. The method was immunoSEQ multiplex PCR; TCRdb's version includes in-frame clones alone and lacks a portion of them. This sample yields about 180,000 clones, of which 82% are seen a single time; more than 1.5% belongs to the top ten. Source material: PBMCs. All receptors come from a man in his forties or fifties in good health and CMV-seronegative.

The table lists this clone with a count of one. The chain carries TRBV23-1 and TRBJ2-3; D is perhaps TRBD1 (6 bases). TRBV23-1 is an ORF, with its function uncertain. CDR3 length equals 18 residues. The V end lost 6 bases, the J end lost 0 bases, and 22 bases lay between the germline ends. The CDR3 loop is CASRSLPGHSPSTDTQYF. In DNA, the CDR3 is TGCGCCAGCAGATCTTTACCGGGACACTCACCTAGCACAGATACGCAGTATTTT.

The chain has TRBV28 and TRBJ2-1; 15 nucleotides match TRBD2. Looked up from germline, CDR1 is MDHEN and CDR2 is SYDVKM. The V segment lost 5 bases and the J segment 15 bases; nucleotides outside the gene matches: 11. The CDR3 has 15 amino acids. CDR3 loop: CASSPRGLAGGLSFF. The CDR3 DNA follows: TGTGCCAGCAGTCCCCGGGGACTAGCGGGAGGTTTGTCGTTCTTC.

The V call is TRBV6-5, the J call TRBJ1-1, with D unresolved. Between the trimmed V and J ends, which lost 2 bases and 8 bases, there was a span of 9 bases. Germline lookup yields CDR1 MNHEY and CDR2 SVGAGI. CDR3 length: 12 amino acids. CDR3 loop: CASSYRTGEAFF. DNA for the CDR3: TGTGCCAGCAGTTACCGGACGGGAGAAGCTTTCTTT.

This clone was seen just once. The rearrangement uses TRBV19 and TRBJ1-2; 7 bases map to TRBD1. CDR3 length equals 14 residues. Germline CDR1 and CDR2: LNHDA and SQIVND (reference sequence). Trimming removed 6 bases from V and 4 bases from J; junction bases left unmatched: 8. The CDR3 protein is CASRQLDRPYGYTF. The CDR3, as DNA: TGTGCCAGTAGGCAGTTGGACAGGCCCTATGGCTACACCTTC.

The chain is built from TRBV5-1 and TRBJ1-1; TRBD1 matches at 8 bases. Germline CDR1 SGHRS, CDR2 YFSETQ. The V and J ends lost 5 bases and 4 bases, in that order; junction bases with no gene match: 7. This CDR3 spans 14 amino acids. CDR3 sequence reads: CASSFTGGFTEAFF. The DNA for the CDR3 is TGCGCCAGCAGTTTCACAGGGGGATTCACTGAAGCTTTCTTT.

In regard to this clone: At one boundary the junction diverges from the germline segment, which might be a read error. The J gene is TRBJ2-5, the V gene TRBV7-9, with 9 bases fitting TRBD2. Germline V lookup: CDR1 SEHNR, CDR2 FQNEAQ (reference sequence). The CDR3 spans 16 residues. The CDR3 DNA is TGTTCCAGCAGCTTGCGACTAGCGGAGATCCAAGAGACCCAGTACTTC. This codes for CSSSLRLAEIQETQYF. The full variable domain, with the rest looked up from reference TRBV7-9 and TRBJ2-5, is DTGVSQNPRHKITKRGQNVTFRCDPISEHNRLYWYRQTLGQGPEFLTYFQNEAQLEKSRLLSDRFSAERPKGSFSTLEIQRTEQGDSAMYLCSSSLRLAEIQETQYFGPGTRLLVL.

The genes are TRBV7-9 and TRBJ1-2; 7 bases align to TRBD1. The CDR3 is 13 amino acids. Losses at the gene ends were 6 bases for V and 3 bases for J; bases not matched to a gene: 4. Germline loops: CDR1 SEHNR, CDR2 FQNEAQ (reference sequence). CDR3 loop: CASSFRGYYGYTF. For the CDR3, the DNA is TGTGCCAGCAGTTTCAGGGGGTACTATGGCTACACCTTC. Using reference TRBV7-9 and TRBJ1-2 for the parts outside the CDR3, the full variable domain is DTGVSQNPRHKITKRGQNVTFRCDPISEHNRLYWYRQTLGQGPEFLTYFQNEAQLEKSRLLSDRFSAERPKGSFSTLEIQRTEQGDSAMYLCASSFRGYYGYTFGSGTRLTVV.

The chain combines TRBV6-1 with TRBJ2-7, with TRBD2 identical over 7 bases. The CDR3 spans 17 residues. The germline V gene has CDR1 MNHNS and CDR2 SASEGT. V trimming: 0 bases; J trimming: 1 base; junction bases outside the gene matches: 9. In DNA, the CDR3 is TGTGCCAGCAGTGAAGCCCCGCTACTAGCGCCTTCCTACGAGCAGTACTTC. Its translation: CASSEAPLLAPSYEQYF.

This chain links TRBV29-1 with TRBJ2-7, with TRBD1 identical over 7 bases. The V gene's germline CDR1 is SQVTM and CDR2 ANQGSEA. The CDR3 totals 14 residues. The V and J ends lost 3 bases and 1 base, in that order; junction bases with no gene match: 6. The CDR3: CSVDLGTASYEQYF. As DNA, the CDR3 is TGCAGCGTTGACCTCGGGACAGCGTCCTACGAGCAGTACTTC.

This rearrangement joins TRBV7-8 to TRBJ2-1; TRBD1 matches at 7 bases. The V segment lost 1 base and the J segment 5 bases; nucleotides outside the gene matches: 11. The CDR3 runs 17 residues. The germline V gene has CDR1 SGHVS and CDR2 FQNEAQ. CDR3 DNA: TGTGCCAGCAGCTTAGTTGAAAGGGGGCGCTTGCACAATGAGCAGTTCTTC. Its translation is CASSLVERGRLHNEQFF. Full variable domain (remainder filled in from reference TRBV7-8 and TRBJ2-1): GAGVSQSPRYKVAKRGQDVALRCDPISGHVSLFWYQQALGQGPEFLTYFQNEAQLDKSGLPSDRFFAERPEGSVSTLKIQRTQQEDSAVYLCASSLVERGRLHNEQFFGPGTRLTVL.

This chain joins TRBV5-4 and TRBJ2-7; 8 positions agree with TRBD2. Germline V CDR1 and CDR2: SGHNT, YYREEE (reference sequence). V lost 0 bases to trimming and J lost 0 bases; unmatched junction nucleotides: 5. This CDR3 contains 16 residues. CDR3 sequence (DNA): TGTGCCAGCAGCTTGGGCGGCGGGAGGAGCTCCTACGAGCAGTACTTC. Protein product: CASSLGGGRSSYEQYF.

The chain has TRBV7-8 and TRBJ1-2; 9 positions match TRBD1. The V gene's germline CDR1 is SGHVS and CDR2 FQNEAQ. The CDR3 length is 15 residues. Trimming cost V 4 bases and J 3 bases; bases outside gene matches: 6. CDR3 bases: TGTGCCAGCAGCTCTCTGACAGGGGGGGACTATGGCTACACCTTC. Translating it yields CASSSLTGGDYGYTF. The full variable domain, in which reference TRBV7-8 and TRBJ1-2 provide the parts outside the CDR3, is GAGVSQSPRYKVAKRGQDVALRCDPISGHVSLFWYQQALGQGPEFLTYFQNEAQLDKSGLPSDRFFAERPEGSVSTLKIQRTQQEDSAVYLCASSSLTGGDYGYTFGSGTRLTVV.

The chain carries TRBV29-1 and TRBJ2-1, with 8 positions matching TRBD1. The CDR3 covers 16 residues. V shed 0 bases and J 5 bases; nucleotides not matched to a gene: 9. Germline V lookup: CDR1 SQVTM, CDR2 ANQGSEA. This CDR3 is CSVEEWEQGANNEQFF. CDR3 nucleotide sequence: TGCAGCGTTGAAGAATGGGAGCAGGGGGCCAACAATGAGCAGTTCTTC.

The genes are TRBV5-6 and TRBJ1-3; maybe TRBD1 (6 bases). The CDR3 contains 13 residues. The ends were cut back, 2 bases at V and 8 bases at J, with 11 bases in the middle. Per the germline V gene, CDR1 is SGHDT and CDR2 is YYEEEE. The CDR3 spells CASSLKGTYTIYF. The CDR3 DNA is TGTGCCAGCAGCTTAAAGGGGACATACACCATATATTTT. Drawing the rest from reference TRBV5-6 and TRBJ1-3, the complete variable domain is DAGVTQSPTHLIKTRGQQVTLRCSPKSGHDTVSWYQQALGQGPQFIFQYYEEEERQRGNFPDRFSGHQFPNYSSELNVNALLLGDSALYLCASSLKGTYTIYFGEGSWLTVV.

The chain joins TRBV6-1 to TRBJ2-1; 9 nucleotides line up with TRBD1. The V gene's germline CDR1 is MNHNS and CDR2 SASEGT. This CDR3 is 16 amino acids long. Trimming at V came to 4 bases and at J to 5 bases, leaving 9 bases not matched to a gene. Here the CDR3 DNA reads TGTGCCAGCAGTGTATTGGACAGGGGTGGGAACAATGAGCAGTTCTTC. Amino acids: CASSVLDRGGNNEQFF.

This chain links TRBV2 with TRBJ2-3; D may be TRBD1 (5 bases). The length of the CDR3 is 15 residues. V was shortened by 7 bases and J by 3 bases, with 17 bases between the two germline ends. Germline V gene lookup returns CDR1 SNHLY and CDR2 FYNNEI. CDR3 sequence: CASTRQLPTTDTQYF. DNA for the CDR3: TGTGCCAGCACAAGACAGCTACCTACAACAGATACGCAGTATTTT.

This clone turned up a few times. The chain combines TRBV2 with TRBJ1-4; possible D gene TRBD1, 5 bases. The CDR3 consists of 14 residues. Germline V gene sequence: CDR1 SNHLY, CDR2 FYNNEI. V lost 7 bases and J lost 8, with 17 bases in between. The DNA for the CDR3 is TGTGCCAGCACCCGGGACTTGTCCGCCGAAAAACTGTTTTTT. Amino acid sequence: CASTRDLSAEKLFF.

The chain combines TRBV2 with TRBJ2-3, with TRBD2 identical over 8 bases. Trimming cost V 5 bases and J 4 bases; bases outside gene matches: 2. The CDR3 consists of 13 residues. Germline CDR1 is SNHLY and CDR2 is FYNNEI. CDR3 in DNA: TGTGCCAGCAGTCGGGGGGGGGCAGATACGCAGTATTTT. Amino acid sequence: CASSRGGADTQYF.

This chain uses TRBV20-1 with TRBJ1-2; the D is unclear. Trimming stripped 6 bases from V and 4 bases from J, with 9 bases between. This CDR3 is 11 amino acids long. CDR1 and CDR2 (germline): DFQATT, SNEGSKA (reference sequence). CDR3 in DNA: TGCAGTGCGAATAGAAGCTATGGCTACACCTTC. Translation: CSANRSYGYTF.

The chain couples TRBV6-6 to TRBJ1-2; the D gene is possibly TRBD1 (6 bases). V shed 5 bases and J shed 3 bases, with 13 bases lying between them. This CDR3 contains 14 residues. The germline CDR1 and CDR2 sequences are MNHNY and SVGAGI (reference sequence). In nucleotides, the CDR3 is TGTGCCAGCAGTCAGGAACAGGGTTACTATGGCTACACCTTC. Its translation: CASSQEQGYYGYTF.

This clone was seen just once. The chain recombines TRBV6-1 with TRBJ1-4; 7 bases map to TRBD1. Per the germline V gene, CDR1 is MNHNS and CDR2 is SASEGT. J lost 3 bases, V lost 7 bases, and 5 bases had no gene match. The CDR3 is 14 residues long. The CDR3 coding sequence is TGTGCCAGCATAAAGACAGGGTCTAATGAAAAACTGTTTTTT. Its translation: CASIKTGSNEKLFF.

The CDR3 here is CASSVVPVGGIQFF. The CDR3 region has the DNA TGTGCCAGCAGCGTTGTTCCCGTCGGGGGAATACAGTTCTTC. J is TRBJ2-1 and V is TRBV9; D may be TRBD2 (6 bases). Germline CDR1 and CDR2: SGDLS and YYNGEE. This CDR3 is 14 amino acids long. The germline V and J ends were trimmed by 2 bases and 13 bases, with 19 bases remaining between them.

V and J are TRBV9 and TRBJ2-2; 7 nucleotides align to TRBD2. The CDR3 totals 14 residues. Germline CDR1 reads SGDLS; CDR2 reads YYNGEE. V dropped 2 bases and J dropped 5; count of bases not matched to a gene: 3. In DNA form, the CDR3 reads TGTGCCAGCAGCGTTGATAGCGGGACCGGGGAGCTGTTTTTT. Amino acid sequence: CASSVDSGTGELFF.

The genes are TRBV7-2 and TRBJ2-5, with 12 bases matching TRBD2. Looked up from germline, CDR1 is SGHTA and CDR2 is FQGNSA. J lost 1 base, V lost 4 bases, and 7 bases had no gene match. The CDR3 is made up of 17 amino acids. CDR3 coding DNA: TGTGCCAGCAGCTCCGTTCTAGCGGGGGGGACCCAAGAGACCCAGTACTTC. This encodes CASSSVLAGGTQETQYF.

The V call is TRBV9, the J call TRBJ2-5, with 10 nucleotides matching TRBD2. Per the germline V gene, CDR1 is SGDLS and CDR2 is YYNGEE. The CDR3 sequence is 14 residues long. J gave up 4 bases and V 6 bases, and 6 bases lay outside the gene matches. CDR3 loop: CASNSGGVRETQYF. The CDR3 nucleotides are TGTGCCAGCAACAGCGGGGGGGTTCGAGAGACCCAGTACTTC.

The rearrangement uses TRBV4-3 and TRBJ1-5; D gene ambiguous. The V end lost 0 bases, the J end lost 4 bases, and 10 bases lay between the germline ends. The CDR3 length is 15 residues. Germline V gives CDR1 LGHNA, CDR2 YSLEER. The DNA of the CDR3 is TGCGCCAGCAGCCAAGAGTTTCGGGATAATCAGCCCCAGCATTTT. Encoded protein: CASSQEFRDNQPQHF.